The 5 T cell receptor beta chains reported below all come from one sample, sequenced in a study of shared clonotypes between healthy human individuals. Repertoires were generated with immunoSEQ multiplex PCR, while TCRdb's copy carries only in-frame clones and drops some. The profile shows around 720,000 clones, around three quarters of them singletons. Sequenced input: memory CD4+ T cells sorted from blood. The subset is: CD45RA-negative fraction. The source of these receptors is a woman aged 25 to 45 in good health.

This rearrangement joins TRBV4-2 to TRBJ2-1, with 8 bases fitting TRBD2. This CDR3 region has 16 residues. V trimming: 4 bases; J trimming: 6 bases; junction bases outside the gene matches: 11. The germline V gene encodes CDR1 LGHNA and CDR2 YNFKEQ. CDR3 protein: CASSPLGAGDTNEQFF. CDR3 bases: TGTGCCAGCAGCCCTCTAGGAGCGGGAGACACCAATGAGCAGTTCTTC.

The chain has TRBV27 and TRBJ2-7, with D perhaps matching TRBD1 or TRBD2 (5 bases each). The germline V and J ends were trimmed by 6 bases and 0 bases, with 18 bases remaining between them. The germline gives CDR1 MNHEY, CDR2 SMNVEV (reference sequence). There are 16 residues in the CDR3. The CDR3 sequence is CASSLAGGAPSYEQYF. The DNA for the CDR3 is TGTGCCAGCAGCCTCGCTGGGGGAGCCCCCTCCTACGAGCAGTACTTC.

This chain's CDR3 is CASRHRQGYGTGELFF. The CDR3 DNA is TGTGCCAGCAGACACAGACAGGGATACGGCACCGGGGAGCTGTTTTTT. J is TRBJ2-2 and V is TRBV2, with TRBD1 identical over 7 bases. The CDR3 has 16 amino acids. J was trimmed by 4 bases and V by 6 bases; bases with no gene match: 11. CDR1 SNHLY and CDR2 FYNNEI come from the germline V gene.

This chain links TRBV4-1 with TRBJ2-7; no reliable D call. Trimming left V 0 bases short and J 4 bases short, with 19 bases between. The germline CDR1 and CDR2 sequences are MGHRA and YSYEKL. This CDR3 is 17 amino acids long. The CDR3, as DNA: TGCGCCAGCAGCCAAGATCTTATGGGGTTGTTGAAGTACGAGCAGTACTTC. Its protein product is CASSQDLMGLLKYEQYF.

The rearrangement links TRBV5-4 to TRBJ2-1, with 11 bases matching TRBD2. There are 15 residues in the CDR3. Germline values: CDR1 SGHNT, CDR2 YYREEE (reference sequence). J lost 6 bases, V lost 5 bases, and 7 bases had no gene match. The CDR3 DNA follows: TGTGCCAGCAGTACCGGGACTAGCGGACTCAATGAGCAGTTCTTC. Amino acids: CASSTGTSGLNEQFF.